This T cell receptor (beta chain) was obtained from a study of naive and memory T cell subsets. General study points: This RNA-based method may be sensitive to activation-related transcript changes.

J lost 4 bases, V lost 5 bases, and 7 bases had no gene match. Germline V gives CDR1 DFQATT, CDR2 SNEGSKA (reference sequence). CDR3 length equals 14 residues. The table lists this clonotype with many counts. What it recognizes is unknown. Reverse transcription of blood and skin TCR RNA was primed at alpha and beta constant regions. From the 5' RACE reads, TCRdb called clonotypes with MiXCR, one entry per CDR3 protein. The sample records under 25,000 distinct CDR3 sequences, 4% to 4.5% being singletons. Adult healthy volunteers gave 2.5 ml peripheral blood for whole-blood RNA. This chain links TRBV20-1 with TRBJ2-3; 9 bases match TRBD2. The receptor was isolated from a male donor in good health. CDR3 residues: CSAGLAGASDTQYF. The CDR3 DNA reads as TGCAGTGCTGGGTTAGCGGGAGCCTCAGATACGCAGTATTTT.